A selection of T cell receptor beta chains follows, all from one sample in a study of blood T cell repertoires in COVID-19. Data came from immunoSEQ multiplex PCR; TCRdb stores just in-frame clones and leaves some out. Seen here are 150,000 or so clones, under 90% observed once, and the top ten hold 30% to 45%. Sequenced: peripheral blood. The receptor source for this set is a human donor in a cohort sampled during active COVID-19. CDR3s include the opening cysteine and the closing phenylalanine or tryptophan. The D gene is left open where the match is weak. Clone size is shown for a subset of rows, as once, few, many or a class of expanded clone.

CDR3: CASSISAVEKLFF
DNA: TGTGCCAGTAGTATCTCCGCGGTTGAAAAACTGTTTTTT
J: TRBJ1-4
size: -
D: -
length: 13
V: TRBV19

CDR3: CASSLGRQGAADTQYF
DNA: TGTGCCAGCAGCTTAGGCAGACAGGGCGCGGCAGATACGCAGTATTTT
J: TRBJ2-3
size: -
D: TRBD1
length: 16
V: TRBV11-3

CDR3: CASTHRGTAYNEQFF
DNA: TGTGCCAGCACACACCGGGGGACAGCCTACAATGAGCAGTTCTTC
J: TRBJ2-1
size: -
D: -
length: 15
V: TRBV7-9

CDR3: CASSFTLQGTYEQYF
DNA: TGTGCCAGCAGTTTTACCCTACAGGGAACCTACGAGCAGTACTTC
J: TRBJ2-7
size: once
D: -
length: 15
V: TRBV27

CDR3: CASSASGGGAPVYEQFF
DNA: TGTGCCAGCAGTGCCTCCGGGGGTGGGGCGCCCGTATATGAGCAGTTCTTC
J: TRBJ2-1
size: -
D: -
length: 17
V: TRBV6-4

CDR3: CAYRDSYEQYF
DNA: TGTGCGTACAGGGACTCCTACGAGCAGTACTTC
J: TRBJ2-7
size: -
D: -
length: 11
V: TRBV6-5

CDR3: CASSFPTGDSSYNEQFF
DNA: TGTGCCAGTAGTTTCCCGACGGGCGACAGCTCCTACAATGAGCAGTTCTTC
J: TRBJ2-1
size: -
D: -
length: 17
V: TRBV19

CDR3: CASKPEPGHPTDTQYF
DNA: TGCGCCAGCAAACCCGAACCAGGACACCCCACAGATACGCAGTATTTT
J: TRBJ2-3
size: -
D: -
length: 16
V: TRBV5-1

CDR3: CASSAYSQAGAGEQYF
DNA: TGTGCCAGCAGCGCGTACTCACAGGCCGGTGCCGGCGAGCAGTACTTC
J: TRBJ2-7
size: once
D: -
length: 16
V: TRBV9

CDR3: CASSDRAGEKLFF
DNA: TGTGCCAGCAGTGACAGGGCGGGAGAAAAACTGTTTTTT
J: TRBJ1-4
size: -
D: -
length: 13
V: TRBV2

CDR3: CASSTLWAGSLNEQFF
DNA: TGTGCCAGCAGTACCCTCTGGGCGGGTAGTCTTAATGAGCAGTTCTTC
J: TRBJ2-1
size: -
D: -
length: 16
V: TRBV7-9

CDR3: CASSLGRAQPQHF
DNA: TGTGCCAGCAGCTTAGGCAGGGCTCAGCCCCAGCATTTT
J: TRBJ1-5
size: -
D: -
length: 13
V: TRBV7-2

CDR3: CASSQVGDSGYEQYF
DNA: TGTGCCAGCAGCCAAGTGGGCGATAGCGGCTACGAGCAGTACTTC
J: TRBJ2-7
size: -
D: -
length: 15
V: TRBV4-2

CDR3: CASSIGRGWETQYF
DNA: TGTGCCAGTAGTATAGGCAGGGGTTGGGAGACCCAGTACTTC
J: TRBJ2-5
size: -
D: -
length: 14
V: TRBV19

CDR3: CATSRESEAFF
DNA: TGTGCCACCTCCCGAGAGTCTGAAGCTTTCTTT
J: TRBJ1-1
size: -
D: -
length: 11
V: TRBV12-3/TRBV12-4

CDR3: CAISLTGPGGYGYTF
DNA: TGTGCCATCAGTCTCACAGGGCCTGGCGGCTATGGCTACACCTTC
J: TRBJ1-2
size: -
D: -
length: 15
V: TRBV10-3

CDR3: CAIRGQESPNYGYTF
DNA: TGTGCCATCAGGGGACAGGAGAGCCCCAACTATGGCTACACCTTC
J: TRBJ1-2
size: -
D: TRBD1
length: 15
V: TRBV10-3

CDR3: CASSEGLDRGRITYEQYF
DNA: TGTGCCAGCAGCGAGGGATTAGACAGGGGGCGAATAACCTACGAGCAGTACTTC
J: TRBJ2-7
size: -
D: TRBD1
length: 18
V: TRBV9

CDR3: CASSAPIAGASTDTQYF
DNA: TGTGCCAGCAGTGCCCCTATAGCGGGGGCGTCCACAGATACGCAGTATTTT
J: TRBJ2-3
size: -
D: TRBD2
length: 17
V: TRBV25-1

CDR3: CSASRGGSYNEQFF
DNA: TGCAGTGCTAGTCGGGGGGGCTCCTACAATGAGCAGTTCTTC
J: TRBJ2-1
size: -
D: TRBD2
length: 14
V: TRBV20-1

CDR3: CASTWGQGNGNTIYF
DNA: TGTGCCAGCACCTGGGGACAGGGGAATGGAAACACCATATATTTT
J: TRBJ1-3
size: -
D: TRBD1
length: 15
V: TRBV6-5

CDR3: CASSTSFVRAPGEQYF
DNA: TGTGCCAGTAGTACCTCCTTCGTAAGGGCCCCGGGAGAGCAGTACTTC
J: TRBJ2-7
size: -
D: -
length: 16
V: TRBV19

CDR3: CASSLGLGAPSYNEQFF
DNA: TGTGCCAGCAGCTTGGGGCTCGGAGCCCCCTCCTACAATGAGCAGTTCTTC
J: TRBJ2-1
size: -
D: -
length: 17
V: TRBV7-8

CDR3: CASSQVLPGTSGGTDTQYF
DNA: TGTGCCAGCAGCCAAGTGCTCCCGGGGACTAGCGGGGGCACAGATACGCAGTATTTT
J: TRBJ2-3
size: -
D: TRBD2
length: 19
V: TRBV3-1/TRBV3-2

CDR3: CASSLRVNYGYTF
DNA: TGTGCCAGCAGCCTGCGGGTGAACTATGGCTACACCTTC
J: TRBJ1-2
size: -
D: -
length: 13
V: TRBV3-1/TRBV3-2

CDR3: CASSREGAGAQHF
DNA: TGTGCCAGCAGCCGTGAGGGGGCAGGGGCCCAGCATTTT
J: TRBJ1-5
size: -
D: TRBD1
length: 13
V: TRBV6-5

CDR3: CASSSPGGPQGHGYTF
DNA: TGTGCCAGCAGCTCCCCGGGGGGGCCCCAGGGCCATGGCTACACCTTC
J: TRBJ1-2
size: -
D: -
length: 16
V: TRBV7-8

CDR3: CASSPNQGVSSEQYF
DNA: TGTGCCAGCAGTCCGAACCAGGGGGTTTCCTCCGAGCAGTACTTC
J: TRBJ2-7
size: -
D: TRBD1
length: 15
V: TRBV27

CDR3: CASSPLRTYEQYF
DNA: TGTGCCAGCAGCCCCCTCCGTACCTACGAGCAGTACTTC
J: TRBJ2-7
size: -
D: -
length: 13
V: TRBV7-9

CDR3: CATSAQRQGNYGYTF
DNA: TGTGCCACCAGCGCCCAGAGACAGGGCAACTATGGCTACACCTTC
J: TRBJ1-2
size: -
D: TRBD1
length: 15
V: TRBV15

CDR3: CASSIISGTGGNYGYTF
DNA: TGTGCCAGTAGTATAATCTCCGGGACAGGGGGGAACTATGGCTACACCTTC
J: TRBJ1-2
size: -
D: TRBD1
length: 17
V: TRBV19

CDR3: CASSSTLSYEQYF
DNA: TGTGCCAGCAGTTCGACACTCTCCTACGAGCAGTACTTC
J: TRBJ2-7
size: -
D: -
length: 13
V: TRBV6-2/TRBV6-3

CDR3: CASTLGGSTDTQYF
DNA: TGTGCCAGCACCCTCGGGGGGAGCACAGATACACAGTATTTT
J: TRBJ2-3
size: -
D: TRBD2
length: 14
V: TRBV7-9

CDR3: CASSLTDRQPQHF
DNA: TGTGCCAGCAGCTTAACAGACAGGCAGCCCCAGCATTTT
J: TRBJ1-5
size: -
D: -
length: 13
V: TRBV7-2

CDR3: CASGGQGLLLRHSLQYF
DNA: TGTGCCAGCGGGGGACAGGGGCTCCTTCTCCGCCACAGCCTGCAGTACTTC
J: TRBJ2-7
size: -
D: TRBD1
length: 17
V: TRBV7-2

CDR3: CAWSSIHEQFF
DNA: TGTGCCTGGAGTTCAATTCATGAGCAGTTCTTC
J: TRBJ2-1
size: -
D: -
length: 11
V: TRBV30

CDR3: CASSLEPTSADTQYF
DNA: TGCGCCAGCAGCTTGGAACCGACCAGCGCAGATACGCAGTATTTT
J: TRBJ2-3
size: once
D: -
length: 15
V: TRBV5-1

CDR3: CASSERDYGYTF
DNA: TGTGCCAGCAGTGAGAGAGACTATGGCTACACCTTC
J: TRBJ1-2
size: once
D: -
length: 12
V: TRBV2

CDR3: CASSKRDSSDTQYF
DNA: TGTGCCAGCAGCAAAAGGGACAGCTCAGATACGCAGTATTTT
J: TRBJ2-3
size: few
D: TRBD1
length: 14
V: TRBV3-1/TRBV3-2

CDR3: CASSLSGQGRDSPLHF
DNA: TGTGCCAGCAGTTTATCCGGACAGGGGCGGGATTCACCCCTCCACTTT
J: TRBJ1-6
size: -
D: TRBD1
length: 16
V: TRBV28

CDR3: CASSRPGQGAEAFF
DNA: TGTGCCAGTAGTAGGCCGGGACAGGGCGCTGAAGCTTTCTTT
J: TRBJ1-1
size: -
D: TRBD1
length: 14
V: TRBV19

CDR3: CASSPTPYEQYF
DNA: TGTGCCAGCAGTCCTACCCCCTACGAGCAGTACTTC
J: TRBJ2-7
size: -
D: -
length: 12
V: TRBV6-5

CDR3: CASSQGTGQDF
DNA: TGTGCCAGCAGCCAAGGGACGGGACAGGACTTC
J: TRBJ2-7
size: -
D: TRBD1
length: 11
V: TRBV3-1/TRBV3-2

CDR3: CASSHTGGEKLFF
DNA: TGTGCCAGCAGCCACACGGGAGGGGAAAAACTGTTTTTT
J: TRBJ1-4
size: -
D: -
length: 13
V: TRBV5-6

CDR3: CASTPRGSYNEQFF
DNA: TGTGCCAGCACCCCAAGGGGCTCCTACAATGAGCAGTTCTTC
J: TRBJ2-1
size: -
D: -
length: 14
V: TRBV9

CDR3: CASSLVDSLYNEQFF
DNA: TGTGCCAGCAGCTTGGTGGACAGTCTATACAATGAGCAGTTCTTC
J: TRBJ2-1
size: -
D: -
length: 15
V: TRBV5-4

CDR3: CSVPGGTGELFF
DNA: TGCAGCGTCCCAGGGGGCACCGGGGAGCTGTTTTTT
J: TRBJ2-2
size: -
D: TRBD1
length: 12
V: TRBV29-1

CDR3: CASSFRGSGNQPQHF
DNA: TGTGCCAGCAGCTTTCGGGGAAGCGGCAATCAGCCCCAGCATTTT
J: TRBJ1-5
size: -
D: -
length: 15
V: TRBV5-6

CDR3: CASSPADRGIDKNIQYF
DNA: TGTGCCAGCAGTCCGGCCGACAGGGGGATTGACAAAAACATTCAGTACTTC
J: TRBJ2-4
size: -
D: TRBD1
length: 17
V: TRBV2

CDR3: CASSHSGGVEAFF
DNA: TGTGCCAGCAGCCACTCAGGGGGAGTTGAAGCTTTCTTT
J: TRBJ1-1
size: -
D: TRBD1
length: 13
V: TRBV14

CDR3: CASRLTGEYQPQHF
DNA: TGTGCCAGCAGGCTGACAGGCGAGTATCAGCCCCAGCATTTT
J: TRBJ1-5
size: -
D: -
length: 14
V: TRBV6-5

CDR3: CASSEWGADQPQHF
DNA: TGTGCCAGCAGTGAATGGGGAGCCGATCAGCCCCAGCATTTT
J: TRBJ1-5
size: -
D: -
length: 14
V: TRBV2

CDR3: CASSRTGGFYEQYF
DNA: TGTGCCAGCAGCCGGACAGGGGGATTCTACGAGCAGTACTTC
J: TRBJ2-7
size: -
D: TRBD1
length: 14
V: TRBV27